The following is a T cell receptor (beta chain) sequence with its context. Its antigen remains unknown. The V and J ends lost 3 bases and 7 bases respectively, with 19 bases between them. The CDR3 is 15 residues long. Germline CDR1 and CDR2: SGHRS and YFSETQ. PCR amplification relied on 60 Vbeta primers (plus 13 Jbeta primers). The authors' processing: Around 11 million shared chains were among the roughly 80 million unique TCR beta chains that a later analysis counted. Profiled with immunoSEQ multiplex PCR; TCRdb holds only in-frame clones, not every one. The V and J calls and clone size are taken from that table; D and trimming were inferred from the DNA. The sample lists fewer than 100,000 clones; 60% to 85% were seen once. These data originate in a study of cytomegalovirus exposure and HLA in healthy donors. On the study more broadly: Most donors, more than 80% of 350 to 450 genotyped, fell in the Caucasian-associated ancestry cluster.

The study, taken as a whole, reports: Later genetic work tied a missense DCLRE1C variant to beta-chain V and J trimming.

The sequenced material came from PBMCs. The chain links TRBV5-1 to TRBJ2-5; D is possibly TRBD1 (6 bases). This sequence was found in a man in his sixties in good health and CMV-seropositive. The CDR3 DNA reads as TGCGCCAGCAGCTCGGAAGGACAGCCCCGAGGGACCCAGTACTTC. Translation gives CASSSEGQPRGTQYF. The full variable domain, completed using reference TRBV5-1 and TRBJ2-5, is KAGVTQTPRYLIKTRGQQVTLSCSPISGHRSVSWYQQTPGQGLQFLFEYFSETQRNKGNFPGRFSGRQFSNSRSEMNVSTLELGDSALYLCASSSEGQPRGTQYFGPGTRLLVL.